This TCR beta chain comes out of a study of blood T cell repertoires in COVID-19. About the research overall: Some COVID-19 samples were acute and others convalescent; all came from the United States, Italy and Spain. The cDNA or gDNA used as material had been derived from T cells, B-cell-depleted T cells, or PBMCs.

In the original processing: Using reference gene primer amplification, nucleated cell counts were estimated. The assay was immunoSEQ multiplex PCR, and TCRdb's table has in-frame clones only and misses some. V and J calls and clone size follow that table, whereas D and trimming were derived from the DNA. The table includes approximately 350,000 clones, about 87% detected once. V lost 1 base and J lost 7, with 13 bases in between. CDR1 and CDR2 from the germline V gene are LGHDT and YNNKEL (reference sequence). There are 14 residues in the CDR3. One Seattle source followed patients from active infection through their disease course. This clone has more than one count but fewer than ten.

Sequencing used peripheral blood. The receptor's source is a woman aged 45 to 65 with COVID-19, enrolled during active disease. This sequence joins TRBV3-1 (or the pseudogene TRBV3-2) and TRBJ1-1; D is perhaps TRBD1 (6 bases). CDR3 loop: CASSQATGNGEAFF. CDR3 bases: TGTGCCAGCAGCCAAGCAACAGGGAATGGTGAAGCTTTCTTT.